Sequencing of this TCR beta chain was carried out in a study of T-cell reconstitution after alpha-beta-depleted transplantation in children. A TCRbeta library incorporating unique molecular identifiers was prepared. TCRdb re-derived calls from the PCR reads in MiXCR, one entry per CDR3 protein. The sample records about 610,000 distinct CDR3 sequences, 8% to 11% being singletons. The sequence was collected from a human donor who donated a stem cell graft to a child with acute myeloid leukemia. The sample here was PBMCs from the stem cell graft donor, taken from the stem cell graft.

The CDR3 DNA reads TGCAGTGTCACACCCGGGACACATGTAGTCCGCGAGCAGTACTTC. Amino acids: CSVTPGTHVVREQYF. J is TRBJ2-7 and V is TRBV20-1, with D perhaps TRBD1 (6 bases). Trimming removed 7 bases from V and 6 bases from J, with 25 bases in between. This CDR3 contains 15 residues. Germline assignment: CDR1 DFQATT and CDR2 SNEGSKA (reference sequence).